This T cell receptor (beta chain) was sequenced for a study of OX40 agonist ivuxolimab in advanced cancers. This CDR3 spans 15 amino acids. In germline, CDR1 is MDHEN, CDR2 SYDVKM. J was trimmed by 8 bases and V by 7 bases; bases with no gene match: 9. The method was immunoSEQ multiplex PCR; TCRdb's version includes in-frame clones alone and lacks a portion of them. The sample includes about 62,000 clones, 65% to 90% of them seen just once. The rearrangement joins TRBV28 to TRBJ1-6; TRBD1 matches at 9 bases. The TCR comes from an adult with an advanced solid tumor such as melanoma, head and neck, liver or kidney cancer. Material: CD4+ or CD8+ T cells sorted from blood, obtained in a trial of the OX40 agonist ivuxolimab. The CDR3 here is CASTKTGTGYSPLHF. The CDR3 DNA follows: TGTGCCAGCACCAAGACCGGGACAGGGTATTCACCCCTCCACTTT.